This T cell receptor beta chain was recorded in a study of shared clonotypes between healthy human individuals. Background on the study: Participating donors consisted of a couple of women and a few men aged 18 to 49.

CD45RA+ naive and CD45RA-negative memory subsets were separated from CD4+ cells. Clones were read by immunoSEQ multiplex PCR, and TCRdb kept only the in-frame ones, dropping some. The sample shows about 710,000 clones, 55% to 80% of them seen only once. This receptor was obtained from a woman in her 30s in good health. Sample: memory CD4+ T cells sorted from blood. Subset described: CD45RA-negative fraction.

CDR3 nucleotide sequence: TGTGCCAGCAGTCATCCTGACCGCGACGAGCAGTACTTC. It is translated as CASSHPDRDEQYF. This rearrangement joins TRBV28 to TRBJ2-7; unclear D gene. Germline loops: CDR1 MDHEN, CDR2 SYDVKM. Trimming pared 5 bases from V and 5 bases from J, leaving 13 bases between. This CDR3 is 13 amino acids long.